Given below is one T cell receptor (beta chain) in context. The target antigen is unknown. Germline V CDR1 and CDR2: SGHRS, YFSETQ. The ends were cut back, 4 bases at V and 5 bases at J, with 18 bases in the middle. This CDR3 comprises 15 residues. This sample is part of a study of cytomegalovirus exposure and HLA in healthy donors. Whole-study findings and limits: For most TCR beta V segments, an earlier analysis put the productive rate at about 87% or about 30% of the time. What a later analysis reportedly showed was that an Asian-associated ancestry cluster had fewer N-insertions than the approximately 700-donor mean. Rarity marked most TCR sequences, yet some public TCRs occurred in many donors.

The PCR used 60 Vbeta and 13 Jbeta primers. Generated by immunoSEQ multiplex PCR, the TCRdb table keeps only in-frame clones and is missing some. The sample contains about 130,000 clones, around three quarters of which appear only once. The clonotype comes from a man aged 40-50 years in good health and CMV-seronegative. This chain joins TRBV5-1 and TRBJ2-5, with D possibly TRBD1 on 6 matching bases. The specimen was PBMCs. In DNA form, the CDR3 reads TGCGCCAGCAGCCCAATCCCGCAGGGGTACGAGACCCAGTACTTC. This codes for CASSPIPQGYETQYF.